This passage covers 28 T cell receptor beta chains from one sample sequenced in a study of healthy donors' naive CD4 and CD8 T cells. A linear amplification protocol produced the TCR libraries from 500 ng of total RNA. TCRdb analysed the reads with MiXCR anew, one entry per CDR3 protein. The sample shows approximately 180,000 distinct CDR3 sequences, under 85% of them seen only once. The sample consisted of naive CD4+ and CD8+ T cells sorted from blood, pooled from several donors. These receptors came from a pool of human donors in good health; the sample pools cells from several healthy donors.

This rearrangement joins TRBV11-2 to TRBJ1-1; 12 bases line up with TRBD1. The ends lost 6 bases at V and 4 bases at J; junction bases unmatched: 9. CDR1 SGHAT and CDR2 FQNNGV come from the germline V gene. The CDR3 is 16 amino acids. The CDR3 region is CASSFRDRGRGTEAFF. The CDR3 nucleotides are TGTGCCAGCAGTTTCCGGGACAGGGGGCGCGGCACTGAAGCTTTCTTT.

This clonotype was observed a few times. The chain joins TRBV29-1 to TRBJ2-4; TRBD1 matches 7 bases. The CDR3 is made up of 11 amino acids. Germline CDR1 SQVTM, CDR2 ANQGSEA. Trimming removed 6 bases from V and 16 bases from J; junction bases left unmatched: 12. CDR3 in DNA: TGCAGCGTACAGACGGGACAGAGACCCTACTTC. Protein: CSVQTGQRPYF.

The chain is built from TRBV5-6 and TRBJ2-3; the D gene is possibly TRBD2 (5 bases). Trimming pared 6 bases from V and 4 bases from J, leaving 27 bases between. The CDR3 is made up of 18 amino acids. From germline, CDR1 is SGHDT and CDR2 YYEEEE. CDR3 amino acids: CASTTSDLLLPLADTQYF. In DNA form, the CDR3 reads TGTGCCAGCACCACTTCGGACTTACTACTACCTTTGGCAGATACGCAGTATTTT.

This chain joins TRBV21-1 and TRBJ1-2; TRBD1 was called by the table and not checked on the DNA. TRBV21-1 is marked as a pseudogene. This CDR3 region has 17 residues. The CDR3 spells CASSKVPRSPGRSSYTF. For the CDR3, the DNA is TGTGCCAGCAGCAAAGTTCCACGGTCCCCGGGGCGAAGTAGCTACACCTTC.

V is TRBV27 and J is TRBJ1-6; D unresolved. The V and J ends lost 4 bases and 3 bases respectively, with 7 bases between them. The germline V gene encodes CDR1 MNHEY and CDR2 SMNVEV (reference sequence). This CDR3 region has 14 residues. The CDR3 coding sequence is TGTGCCAGCAGTTACGGGTACTATAATTCACCCCTCCACTTT. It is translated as CASSYGYYNSPLHF.

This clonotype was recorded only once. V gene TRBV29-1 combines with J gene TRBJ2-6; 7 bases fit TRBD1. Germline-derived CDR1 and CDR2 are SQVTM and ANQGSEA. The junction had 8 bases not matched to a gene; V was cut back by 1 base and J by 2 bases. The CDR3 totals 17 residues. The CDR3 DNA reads TGCAGCGTTGAAGCCCGGACAGGCCGCCCTGGGGCCAACGTCCTGACTTTC. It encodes CSVEARTGRPGANVLTF.

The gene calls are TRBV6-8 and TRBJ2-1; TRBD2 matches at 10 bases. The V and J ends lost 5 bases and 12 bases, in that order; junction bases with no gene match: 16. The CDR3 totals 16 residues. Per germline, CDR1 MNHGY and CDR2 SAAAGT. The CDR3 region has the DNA TGTGCCAGCAGTCTCTCTCCTAGCCTAGCGGGAGCGGGGCAGTTCTTC. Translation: CASSLSPSLAGAGQFF.

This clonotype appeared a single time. Written as DNA, the CDR3 is TGCAGCGTTTGCAGGGAAGGGTTAGAAGCTTTCTTT. Its translation is CSVCREGLEAFF. This rearrangement joins TRBV29-1 to TRBJ1-1, with D possibly TRBD1 on 5 matching bases. The CDR3 spans 12 residues. Trimming pared 5 bases from V and 8 bases from J, leaving 15 bases between. The germline CDR1 and CDR2 sequences are SQVTM and ANQGSEA.

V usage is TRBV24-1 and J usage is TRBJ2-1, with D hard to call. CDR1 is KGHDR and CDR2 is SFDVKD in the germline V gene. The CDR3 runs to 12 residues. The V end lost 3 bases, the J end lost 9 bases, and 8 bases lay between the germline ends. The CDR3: CATSDVGTEQFF. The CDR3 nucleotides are TGTGCCACCAGTGATGTGGGAACTGAGCAGTTCTTC.

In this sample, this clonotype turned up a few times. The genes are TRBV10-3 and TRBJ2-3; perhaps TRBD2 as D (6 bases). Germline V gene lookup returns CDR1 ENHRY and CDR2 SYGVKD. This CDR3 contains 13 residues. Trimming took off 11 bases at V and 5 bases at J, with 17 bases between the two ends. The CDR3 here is CASGVGSGDTQYF. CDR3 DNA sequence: TGTGCCTCGGGGGTAGGGTCGGGAGATACGCAGTATTTT.

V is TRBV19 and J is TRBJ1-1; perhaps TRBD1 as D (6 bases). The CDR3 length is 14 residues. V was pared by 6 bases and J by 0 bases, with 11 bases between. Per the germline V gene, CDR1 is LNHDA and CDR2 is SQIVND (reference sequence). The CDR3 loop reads CASSWDTMNTEAFF. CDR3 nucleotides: TGTGCCAGTAGCTGGGACACCATGAACACTGAAGCTTTCTTT.

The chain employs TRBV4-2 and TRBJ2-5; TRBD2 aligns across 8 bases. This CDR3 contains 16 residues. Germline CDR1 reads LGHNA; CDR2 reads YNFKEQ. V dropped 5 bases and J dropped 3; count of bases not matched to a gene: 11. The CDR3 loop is CASSGSSGSGEETQYF. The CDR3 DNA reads TGTGCCAGCAGCGGGTCAAGCGGGAGCGGGGAAGAGACCCAGTACTTC.

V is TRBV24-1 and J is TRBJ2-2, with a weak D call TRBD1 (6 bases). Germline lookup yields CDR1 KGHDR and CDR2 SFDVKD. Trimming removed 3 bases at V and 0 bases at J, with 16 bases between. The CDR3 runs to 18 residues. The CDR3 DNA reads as TGTGCCACCAGTGATCTCCTAATTACAGGGCCGAACACCGGGGAGCTGTTTTTT. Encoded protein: CATSDLLITGPNTGELFF.

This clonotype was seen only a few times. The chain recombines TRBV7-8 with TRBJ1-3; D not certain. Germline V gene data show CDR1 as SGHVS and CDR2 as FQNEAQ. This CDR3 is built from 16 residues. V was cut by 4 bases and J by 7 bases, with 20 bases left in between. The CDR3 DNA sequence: TGTGCCAGCAGCTCCCGCCCCATCTGGCCCCAGAACACCATATATTTT. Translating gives CASSSRPIWPQNTIYF.

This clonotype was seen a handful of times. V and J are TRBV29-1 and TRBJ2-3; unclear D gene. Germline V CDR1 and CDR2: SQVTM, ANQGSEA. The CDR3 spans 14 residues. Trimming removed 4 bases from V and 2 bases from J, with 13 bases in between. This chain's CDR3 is CSVGPAGATDTQYF. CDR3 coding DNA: TGCAGCGTTGGTCCGGCAGGAGCCACAGATACGCAGTATTTT.

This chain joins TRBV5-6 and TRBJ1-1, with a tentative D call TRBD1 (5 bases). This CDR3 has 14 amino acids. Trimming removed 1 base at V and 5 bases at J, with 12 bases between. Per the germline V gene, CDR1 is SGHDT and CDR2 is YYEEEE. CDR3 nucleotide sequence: TGTGCCAGCAGCTTGACGGTCTGGGGGACTGAAGCTTTCTTT. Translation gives CASSLTVWGTEAFF.

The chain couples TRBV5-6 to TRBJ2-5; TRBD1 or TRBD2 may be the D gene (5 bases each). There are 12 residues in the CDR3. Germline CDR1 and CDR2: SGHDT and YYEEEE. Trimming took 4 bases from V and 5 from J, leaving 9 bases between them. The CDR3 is CASSIRDETQYF. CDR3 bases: TGTGCCAGCAGCATCAGGGACGAGACCCAGTACTTC.

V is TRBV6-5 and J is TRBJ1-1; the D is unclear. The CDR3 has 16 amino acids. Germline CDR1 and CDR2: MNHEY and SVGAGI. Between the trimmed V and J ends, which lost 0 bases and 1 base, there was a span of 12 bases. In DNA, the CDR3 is TGTGCCAGCAGTTACTCGCGCGGGCCCAAGAACACTGAAGCTTTCTTT. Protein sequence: CASSYSRGPKNTEAFF.

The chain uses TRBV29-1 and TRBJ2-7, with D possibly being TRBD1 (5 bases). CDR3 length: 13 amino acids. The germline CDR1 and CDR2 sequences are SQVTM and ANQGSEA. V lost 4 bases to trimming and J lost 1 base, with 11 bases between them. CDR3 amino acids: CSVVGRDSYEQYF. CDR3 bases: TGCAGCGTTGTAGGCAGGGATTCCTACGAGCAGTACTTC.

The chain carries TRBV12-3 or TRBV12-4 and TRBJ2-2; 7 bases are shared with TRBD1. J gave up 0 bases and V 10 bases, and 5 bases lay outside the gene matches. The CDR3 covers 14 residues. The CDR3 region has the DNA TGTGCCACTACCGGGACAGCGAACACCGGGGAGCTGTTTTTT. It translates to CATTGTANTGELFF.

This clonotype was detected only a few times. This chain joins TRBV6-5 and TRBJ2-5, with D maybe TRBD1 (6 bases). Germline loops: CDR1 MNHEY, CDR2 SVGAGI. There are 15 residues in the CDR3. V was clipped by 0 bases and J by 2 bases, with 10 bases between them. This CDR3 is CASSYSAGDQETQYF. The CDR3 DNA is TGTGCCAGCAGTTACTCTGCAGGGGATCAAGAGACCCAGTACTTC.

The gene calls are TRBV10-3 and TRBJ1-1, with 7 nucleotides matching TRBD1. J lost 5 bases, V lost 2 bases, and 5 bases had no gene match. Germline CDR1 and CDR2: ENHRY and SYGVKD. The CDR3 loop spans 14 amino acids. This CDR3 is CAISERGRRTEAFF. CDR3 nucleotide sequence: TGTGCCATCAGTGAGAGGGGGCGACGTACTGAAGCTTTCTTT.

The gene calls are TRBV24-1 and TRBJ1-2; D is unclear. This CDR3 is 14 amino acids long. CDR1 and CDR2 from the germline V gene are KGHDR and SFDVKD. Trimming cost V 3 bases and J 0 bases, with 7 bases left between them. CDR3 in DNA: TGTGCCACCAGTGATCGGAAGACTAACTATGGCTACACCTTC. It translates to CATSDRKTNYGYTF.

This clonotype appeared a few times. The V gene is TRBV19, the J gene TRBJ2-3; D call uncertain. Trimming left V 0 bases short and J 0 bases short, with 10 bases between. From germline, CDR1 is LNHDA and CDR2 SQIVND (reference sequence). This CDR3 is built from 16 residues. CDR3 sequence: CASSIDTGSSTDTQYF. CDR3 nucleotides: TGTGCCAGTAGTATAGATACCGGATCTAGCACAGATACGCAGTATTTT.

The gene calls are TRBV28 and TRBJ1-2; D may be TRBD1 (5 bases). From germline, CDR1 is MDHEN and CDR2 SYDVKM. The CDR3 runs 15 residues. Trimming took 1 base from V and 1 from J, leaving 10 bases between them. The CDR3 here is CASSLYQGDNYGYTF. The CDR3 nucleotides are TGTGCCAGCAGTTTATACCAGGGAGATAACTATGGCTACACCTTC.

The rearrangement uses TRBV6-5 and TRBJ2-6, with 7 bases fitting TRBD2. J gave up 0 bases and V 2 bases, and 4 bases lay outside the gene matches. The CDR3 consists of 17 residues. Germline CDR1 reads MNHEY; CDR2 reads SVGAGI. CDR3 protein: CASSYGGGNSGANVLTF. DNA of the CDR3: TGTGCCAGCAGTTACGGCGGGGGTAACTCTGGGGCCAACGTCCTGACTTTC.

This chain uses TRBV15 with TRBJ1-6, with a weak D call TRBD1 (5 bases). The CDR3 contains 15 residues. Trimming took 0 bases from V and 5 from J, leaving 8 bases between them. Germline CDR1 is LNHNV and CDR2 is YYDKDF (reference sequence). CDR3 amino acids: CATSRDLGHNSPLHF. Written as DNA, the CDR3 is TGTGCCACCAGCAGAGATCTGGGGCATAATTCACCCCTCCACTTT.

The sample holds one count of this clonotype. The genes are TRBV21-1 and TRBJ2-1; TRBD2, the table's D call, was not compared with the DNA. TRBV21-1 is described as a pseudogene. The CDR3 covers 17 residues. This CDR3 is CASSLRTSGRENNEQFF. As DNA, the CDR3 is TGTGCCAGCAGTCTCCGAACTAGCGGGAGGGAGAACAATGAGCAGTTCTTC.